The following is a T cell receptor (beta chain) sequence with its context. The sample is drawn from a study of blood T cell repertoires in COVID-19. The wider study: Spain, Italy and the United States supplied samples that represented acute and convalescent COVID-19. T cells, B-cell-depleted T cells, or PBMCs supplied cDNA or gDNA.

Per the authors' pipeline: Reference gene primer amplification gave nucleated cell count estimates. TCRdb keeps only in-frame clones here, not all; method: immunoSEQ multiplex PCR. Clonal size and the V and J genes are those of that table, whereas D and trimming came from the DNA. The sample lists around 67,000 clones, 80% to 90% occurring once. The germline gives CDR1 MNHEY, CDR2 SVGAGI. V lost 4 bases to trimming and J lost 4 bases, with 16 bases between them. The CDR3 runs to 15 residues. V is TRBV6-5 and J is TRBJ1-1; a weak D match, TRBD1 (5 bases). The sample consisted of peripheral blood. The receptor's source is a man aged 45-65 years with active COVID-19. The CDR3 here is CASSSGQGSPTEAFF. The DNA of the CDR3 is TGTGCCAGCAGTTCCGGACAAGGTTCACCCACTGAAGCTTTCTTT.